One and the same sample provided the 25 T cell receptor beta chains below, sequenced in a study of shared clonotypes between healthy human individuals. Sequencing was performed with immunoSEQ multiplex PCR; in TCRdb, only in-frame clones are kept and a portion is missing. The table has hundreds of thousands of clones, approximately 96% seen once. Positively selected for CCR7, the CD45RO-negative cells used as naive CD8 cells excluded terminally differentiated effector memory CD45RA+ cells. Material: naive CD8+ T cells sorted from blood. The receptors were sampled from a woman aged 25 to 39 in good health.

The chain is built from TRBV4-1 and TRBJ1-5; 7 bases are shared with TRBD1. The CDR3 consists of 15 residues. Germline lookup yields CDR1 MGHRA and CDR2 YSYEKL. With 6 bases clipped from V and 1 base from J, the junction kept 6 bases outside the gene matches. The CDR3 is CASSTTGASNQPQHF. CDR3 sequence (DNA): TGCGCCAGCAGTACCACAGGGGCCAGCAATCAGCCCCAGCATTTT.

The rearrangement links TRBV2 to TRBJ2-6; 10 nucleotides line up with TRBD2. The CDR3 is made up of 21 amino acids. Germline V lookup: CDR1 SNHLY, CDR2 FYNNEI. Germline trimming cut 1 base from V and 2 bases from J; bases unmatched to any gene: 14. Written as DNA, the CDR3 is TGTGCCAGCAGTGAAGAGCTAGCGGGAGTTCTGGTTCCGACTGGGGCCAACGTCCTGACTTTC. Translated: CASSEELAGVLVPTGANVLTF.

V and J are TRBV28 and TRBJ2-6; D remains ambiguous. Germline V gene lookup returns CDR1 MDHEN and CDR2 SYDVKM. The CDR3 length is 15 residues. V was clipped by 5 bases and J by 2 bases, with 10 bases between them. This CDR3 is CASSPMMAGANVLTF. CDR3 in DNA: TGTGCCAGCAGTCCCATGATGGCTGGGGCCAACGTCCTGACTTTC.

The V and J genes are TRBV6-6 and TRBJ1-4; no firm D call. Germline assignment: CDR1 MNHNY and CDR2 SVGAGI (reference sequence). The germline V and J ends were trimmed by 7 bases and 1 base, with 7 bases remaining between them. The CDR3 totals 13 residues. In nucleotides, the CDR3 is TGTGCCAGCAAAGGCGGAACTAATGAAAAACTGTTTTTT. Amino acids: CASKGGTNEKLFF.

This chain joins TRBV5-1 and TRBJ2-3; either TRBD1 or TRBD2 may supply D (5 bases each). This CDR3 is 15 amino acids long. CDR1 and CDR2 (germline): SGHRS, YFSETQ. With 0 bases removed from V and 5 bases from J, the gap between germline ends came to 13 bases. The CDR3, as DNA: TGCGCCAGCAGCTTGGGACGGGGCACTGGAGATACGCAGTATTTT. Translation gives CASSLGRGTGDTQYF.

The CDR3 nucleotides are TGTGCCAGCAGCCCTACCAACGCGCGCGCTGAAGCTTTCTTT. Amino acids: CASSPTNARAEAFF. J is TRBJ1-1 and V is TRBV6-5; no clear D gene. The germline V gene has CDR1 MNHEY and CDR2 SVGAGI. The CDR3 consists of 14 residues. V was cut by 6 bases and J by 6 bases, with 17 bases left in between.

CDR3 in DNA: TGTGCCAGCAGCCTGGAACTGGGGTTTTCTTTGAATGAGCAGTTCTTC. As protein: CASSLELGFSLNEQFF. This chain joins TRBV7-6 and TRBJ2-1; D uncertain. Trimming shortened V by 5 bases and J by 7 bases, and 21 bases separated the two germline ends. In germline, CDR1 is SGHVS, CDR2 FNYEAQ. The CDR3 has 16 residues. The variable domain in full, completed from reference TRBV7-6 and TRBJ2-1, reads GAGVSQSPRYKVTKRGQDVALRCDPISGHVSLYWYRQALGQGPEFLTYFNYEAQQDKSGLPNDRFSAERPEGSISTLTIQRTEQRDSAMYRCASSLELGFSLNEQFFGPGTRLTVL.

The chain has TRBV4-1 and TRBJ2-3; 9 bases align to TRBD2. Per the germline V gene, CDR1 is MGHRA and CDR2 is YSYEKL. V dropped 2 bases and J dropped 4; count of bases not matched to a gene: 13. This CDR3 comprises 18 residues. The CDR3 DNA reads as TGCGCCAGCAGCCAAACCCCCCTTAGCGGGAGCGTGGCAGATACGCAGTATTTT. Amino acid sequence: CASSQTPLSGSVADTQYF.

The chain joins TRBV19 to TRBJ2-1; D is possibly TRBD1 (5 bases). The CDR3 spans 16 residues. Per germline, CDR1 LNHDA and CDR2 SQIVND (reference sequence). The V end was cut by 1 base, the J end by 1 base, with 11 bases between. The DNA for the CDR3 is TGTGCCAGTAGTATAGTTGAAGGGGTTTCCTACAATGAGCAGTTCTTC. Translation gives CASSIVEGVSYNEQFF.

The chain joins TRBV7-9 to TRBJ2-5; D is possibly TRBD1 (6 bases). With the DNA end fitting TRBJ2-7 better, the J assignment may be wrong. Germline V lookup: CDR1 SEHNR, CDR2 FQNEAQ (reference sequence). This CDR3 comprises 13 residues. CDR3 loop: CASRHRDSYEQYF. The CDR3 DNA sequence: TGTGCCAGCAGGCACAGGGATTCCTACGAGCAGTACTTC.

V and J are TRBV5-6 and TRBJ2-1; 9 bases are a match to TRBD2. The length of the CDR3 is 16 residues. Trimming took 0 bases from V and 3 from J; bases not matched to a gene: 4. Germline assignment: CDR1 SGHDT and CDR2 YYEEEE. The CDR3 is CASSLALAGVYNEQFF. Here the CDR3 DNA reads TGTGCCAGCAGCTTGGCCTTAGCGGGAGTCTACAATGAGCAGTTCTTC.

The CDR3 loop is CASSQETSGLRTDTQYF. The CDR3 DNA reads as TGTGCCAGCAGCCAAGAGACTAGCGGCCTCCGCACAGATACGCAGTATTTT. The chain is built from TRBV4-2 and TRBJ2-3; 9 bases match TRBD2. The CDR3 extends over 17 amino acids. J lost 1 base, V lost 0 bases, and 5 bases had no gene match. Germline values: CDR1 LGHNA, CDR2 YNFKEQ.

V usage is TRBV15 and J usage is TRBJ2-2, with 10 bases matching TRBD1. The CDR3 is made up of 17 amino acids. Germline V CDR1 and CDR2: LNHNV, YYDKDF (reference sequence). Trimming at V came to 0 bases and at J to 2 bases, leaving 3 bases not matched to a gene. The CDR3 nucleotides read TGTGCCACCAGCAGAGACCGGGACAGGGGAAACACCGGGGAGCTGTTTTTT. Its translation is CATSRDRDRGNTGELFF. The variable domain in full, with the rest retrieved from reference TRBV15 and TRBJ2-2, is DAMVIQNPRYQVTQFGKPVTLSCSQTLNHNVMYWYQQKSSQAPKLLFHYYDKDFNNEADTPDNFQSRRPNTSFCFLDIRSPGLGDTAMYLCATSRDRDRGNTGELFFGEGSRLTVL.

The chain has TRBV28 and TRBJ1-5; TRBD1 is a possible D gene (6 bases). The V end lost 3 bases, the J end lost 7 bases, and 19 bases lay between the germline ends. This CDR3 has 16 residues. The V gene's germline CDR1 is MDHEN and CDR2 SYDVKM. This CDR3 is CASSFLPPDSRQPQHF. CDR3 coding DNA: TGTGCCAGCAGTTTCCTCCCCCCGGACAGCCGCCAGCCCCAGCATTTT.

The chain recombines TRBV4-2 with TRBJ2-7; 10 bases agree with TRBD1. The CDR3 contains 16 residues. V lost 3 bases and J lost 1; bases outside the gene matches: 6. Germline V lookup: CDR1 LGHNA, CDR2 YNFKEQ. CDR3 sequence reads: CASSHSRQGASYEQYF. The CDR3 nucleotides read TGTGCCAGCAGCCATTCTAGACAGGGGGCATCCTACGAGCAGTACTTC.

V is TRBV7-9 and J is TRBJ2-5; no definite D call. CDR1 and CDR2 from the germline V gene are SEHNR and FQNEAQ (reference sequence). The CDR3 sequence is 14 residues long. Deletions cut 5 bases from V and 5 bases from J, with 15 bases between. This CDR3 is CASSPPLARETQYF. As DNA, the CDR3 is TGTGCCAGCAGCCCACCTCTGGCCCGGGAGACCCAGTACTTC.

CDR3 loop: CASVKNSNQPQHF. The DNA of the CDR3 is TGTGCCAGCGTAAAAAATAGCAATCAGCCCCAGCATTTT. V gene TRBV28 combines with J gene TRBJ1-5, with D uncertain. Germline CDR1 reads MDHEN; CDR2 reads SYDVKM. Trimming cost V 8 bases and J 0 bases, with 8 bases left between them. The CDR3 totals 13 residues.

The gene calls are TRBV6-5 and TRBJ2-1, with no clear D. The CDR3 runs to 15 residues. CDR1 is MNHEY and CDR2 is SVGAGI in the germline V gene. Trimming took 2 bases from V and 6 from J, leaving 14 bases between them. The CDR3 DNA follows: TGTGCCAGCAGTTACCTCCTAGTGCCTGGCAATGAGCAGTTCTTC. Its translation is CASSYLLVPGNEQFF.

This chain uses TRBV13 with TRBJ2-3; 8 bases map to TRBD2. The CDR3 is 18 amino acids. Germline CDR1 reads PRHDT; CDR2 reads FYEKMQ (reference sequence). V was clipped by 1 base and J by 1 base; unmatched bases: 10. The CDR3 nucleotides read TGTGCCAGCAGCTTAGAGTCGGGAGGGGGTCTCGGCACAGATACGCAGTATTTT. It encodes CASSLESGGGLGTDTQYF.

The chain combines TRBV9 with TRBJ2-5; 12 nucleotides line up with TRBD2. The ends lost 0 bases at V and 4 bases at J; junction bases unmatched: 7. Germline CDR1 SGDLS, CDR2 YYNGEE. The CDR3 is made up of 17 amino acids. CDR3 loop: CASSVEFLAGGIETQYF. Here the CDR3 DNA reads TGTGCCAGCAGCGTAGAGTTCCTAGCGGGAGGGATAGAGACCCAGTACTTC.

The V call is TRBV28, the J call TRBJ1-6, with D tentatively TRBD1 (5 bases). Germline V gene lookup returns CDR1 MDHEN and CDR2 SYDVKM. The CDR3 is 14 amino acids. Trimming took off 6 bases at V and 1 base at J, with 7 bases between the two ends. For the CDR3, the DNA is TGTGCCAGCAGGGGGCGTTCCTATAATTCACCCCTCCACTTT. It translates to CASRGRSYNSPLHF.

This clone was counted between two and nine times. CDR3 in DNA: TGTGCCAGCAGCCCAGCCCTGGAGGGACAGACTGGAAACACCATATATTTT. Encoded protein: CASSPALEGQTGNTIYF. The chain carries TRBV7-9 and TRBJ1-3; 7 bases line up with TRBD1. The CDR3 sequence is 17 residues long. The trim removed 5 bases at V and 2 bases at J, leaving 12 bases unmatched. The germline CDR1 and CDR2 sequences are SEHNR and FQNEAQ (reference sequence).

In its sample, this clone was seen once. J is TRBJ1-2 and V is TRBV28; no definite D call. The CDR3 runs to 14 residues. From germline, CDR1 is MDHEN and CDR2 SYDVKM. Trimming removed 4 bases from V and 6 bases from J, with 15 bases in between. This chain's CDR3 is CASSSPDDWDGYTF. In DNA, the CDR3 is TGTGCCAGCAGTTCCCCCGACGATTGGGATGGCTACACCTTC.

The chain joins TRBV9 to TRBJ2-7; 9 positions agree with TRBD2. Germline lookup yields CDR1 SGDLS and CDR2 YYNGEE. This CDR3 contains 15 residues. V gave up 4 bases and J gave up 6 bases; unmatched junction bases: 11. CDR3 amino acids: CASSPLAGPTGEQYF. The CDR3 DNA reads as TGTGCCAGCAGCCCACTAGCGGGCCCGACGGGCGAGCAGTACTTC.

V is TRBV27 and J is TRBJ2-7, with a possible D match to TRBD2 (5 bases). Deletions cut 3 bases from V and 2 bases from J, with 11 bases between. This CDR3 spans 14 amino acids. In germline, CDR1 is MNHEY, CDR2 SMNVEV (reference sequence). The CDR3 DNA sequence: TGTGCCAGCAGTTTTGAGGGAGCCCCCTACGAGCAGTACTTC. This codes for CASSFEGAPYEQYF.